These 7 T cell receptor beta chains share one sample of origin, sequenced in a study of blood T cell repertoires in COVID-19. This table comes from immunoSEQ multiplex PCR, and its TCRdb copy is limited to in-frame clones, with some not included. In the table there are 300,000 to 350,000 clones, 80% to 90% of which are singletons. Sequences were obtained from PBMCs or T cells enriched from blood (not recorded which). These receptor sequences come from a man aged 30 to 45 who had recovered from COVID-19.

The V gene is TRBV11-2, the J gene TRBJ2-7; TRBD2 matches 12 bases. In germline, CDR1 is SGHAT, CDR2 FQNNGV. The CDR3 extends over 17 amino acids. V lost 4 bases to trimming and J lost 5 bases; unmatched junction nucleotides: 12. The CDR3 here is CASSSTSGGPSDHEQYF. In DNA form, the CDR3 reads TGTGCCAGCAGCTCCACTAGCGGGGGGCCCTCGGACCACGAGCAGTACTTC.

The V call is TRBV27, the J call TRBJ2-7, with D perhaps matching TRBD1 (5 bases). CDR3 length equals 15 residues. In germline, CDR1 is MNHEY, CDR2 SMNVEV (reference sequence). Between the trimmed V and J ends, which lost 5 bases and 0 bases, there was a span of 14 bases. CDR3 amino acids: CASSPEQALSYEQYF. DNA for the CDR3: TGTGCCAGCAGTCCTGAACAGGCGCTCTCCTACGAGCAGTACTTC.

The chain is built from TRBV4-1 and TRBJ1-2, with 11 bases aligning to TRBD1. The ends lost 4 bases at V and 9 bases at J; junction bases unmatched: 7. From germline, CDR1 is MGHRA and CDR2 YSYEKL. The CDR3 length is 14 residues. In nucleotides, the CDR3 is TGCGCCAGCAGCCGCTCGGACAGGGGGCAGAGCTACACCTTC. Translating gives CASSRSDRGQSYTF.

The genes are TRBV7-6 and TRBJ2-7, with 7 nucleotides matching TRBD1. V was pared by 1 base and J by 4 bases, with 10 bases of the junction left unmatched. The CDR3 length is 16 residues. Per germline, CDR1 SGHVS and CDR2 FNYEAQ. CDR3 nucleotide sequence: TGTGCCAGCAGCTTAGGGATACAGGGGTTGGGATACGAGCAGTACTTC. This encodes CASSLGIQGLGYEQYF.

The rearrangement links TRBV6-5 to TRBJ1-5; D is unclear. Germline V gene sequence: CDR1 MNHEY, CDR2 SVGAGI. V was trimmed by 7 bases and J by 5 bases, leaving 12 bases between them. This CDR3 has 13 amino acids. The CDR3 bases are TGTGCCAGCAAAGCGGGTTTATATCAGCCCCAGCATTTT. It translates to CASKAGLYQPQHF.

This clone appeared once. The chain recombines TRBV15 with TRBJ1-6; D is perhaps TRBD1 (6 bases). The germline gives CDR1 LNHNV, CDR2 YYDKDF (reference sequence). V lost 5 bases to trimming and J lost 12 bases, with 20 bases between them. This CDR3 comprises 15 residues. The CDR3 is CATSWGLDPGVPLHF. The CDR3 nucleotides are TGTGCCACCAGCTGGGGCCTAGACCCAGGGGTACCCCTCCACTTT.

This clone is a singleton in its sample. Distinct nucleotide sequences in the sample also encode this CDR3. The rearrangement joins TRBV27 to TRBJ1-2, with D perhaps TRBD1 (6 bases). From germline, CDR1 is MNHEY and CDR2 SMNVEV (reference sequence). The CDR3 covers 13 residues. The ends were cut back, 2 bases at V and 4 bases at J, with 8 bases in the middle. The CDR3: CASSLTGPYGYTF. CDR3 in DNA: TGTGCCAGCAGTTTAACAGGGCCCTATGGCTACACCTTC.